The 23 T cell receptor beta chains in this list originate from one sample, sequenced in a study of T cell responses to AZD1222 COVID-19 vaccine (dated by TCRdb to the early 2020s). The library relied on the immunoSEQ multiplex PCR assay. What TCRdb holds here is the immuneACCESS table cut down to in-frame rearrangements. Part of the clones is not present; checked against another copy, under half of the missing clones reflect an unresolved V gene, and the others are unexplained. For this sample there are 80,000 to 90,000 clones; about 92% appear just once. Clones ranked in the top ten supply 2.2% of the sample. The sample's time point label, decoded: baseline before first vaccination. The input for sequencing was peripheral blood, taken on day 0 of AZD1222 vaccination. The receptors were sampled from an adult in good health.

This clone was recorded only once. The V gene is TRBV28, the J gene TRBJ2-3; TRBD2 matches at 15 bases. CDR3 length: 16 residues. Trimming removed 8 bases from V and 4 bases from J; junction bases left unmatched: 7. The V gene's germline CDR1 is MDHEN and CDR2 SYDVKM. The CDR3 DNA reads as TGTGCCAGCGACCTCGGACTAGCGGGAGGGGCAGATACGCAGTATTTT. This codes for CASDLGLAGGADTQYF.

The chain uses TRBV18 and TRBJ1-5; 7 nucleotides align to TRBD1. The CDR3 consists of 14 residues. The junction had 7 bases not matched to a gene; V was cut back by 3 bases and J by 8 bases. Looked up from germline, CDR1 is KGHSH and CDR2 is LQKENI. DNA of the CDR3: TGTGCCAGCTCACCGACGGACAGGTTCGAGCCCCAGCATTTT. This gives the protein CASSPTDRFEPQHF.

The chain has TRBV6-5 and TRBJ2-2; TRBD2 matches 7 bases. The CDR3 has 14 amino acids. The V gene's germline CDR1 is MNHEY and CDR2 SVGAGI. The junction had 4 bases not matched to a gene; V was cut back by 5 bases and J by 4 bases. The CDR3 coding sequence is TGTGCCAGCAGTCTAGCGGTACTCACCGGGGAGCTGTTTTTT. Translation: CASSLAVLTGELFF.

The rearrangement uses TRBV7-9 and TRBJ2-5, with 13 bases lining up with TRBD2. This CDR3 spans 19 amino acids. Germline CDR1 and CDR2: SEHNR and FQNEAQ (reference sequence). V lost 2 bases to trimming and J lost 4 bases; unmatched junction nucleotides: 13. CDR3 amino acids: CASSLIGGTSGIGRETQYF. The CDR3 bases are TGTGCCAGCAGCTTAATTGGCGGGACTAGCGGGATCGGGCGAGAGACCCAGTACTTC.

This chain joins TRBV12-3 or TRBV12-4 and TRBJ1-2; D possibly corresponds to TRBD1 (5 bases). The CDR3 is 13 residues long. V was pared by 5 bases and J by 7 bases, with 14 bases between. As DNA, the CDR3 is TGTGCCAGCAGTCTACCGGGGCGTGGTGGCTACACCTTC. Protein product: CASSLPGRGGYTF.

This clone was found once. The DNA for the CDR3 is TGTGCCAGCAGTACCCCCACTAGCGGGAGTGCCAATGAGCAGTTCTTC. The encoded protein is CASSTPTSGSANEQFF. The chain is built from TRBV28 and TRBJ2-1, with 11 nucleotides matching TRBD2. Germline CDR1 MDHEN, CDR2 SYDVKM. The CDR3 has 16 amino acids. Losses at the gene ends were 5 bases for V and 6 bases for J; bases not matched to a gene: 9.

DNA for the CDR3: TGTGCCAGCAGCTTAGAGGCGGGGGCGGGTGAAAAACTGTTTTTT. Translated: CASSLEAGAGEKLFF. The V call is TRBV7-2, the J call TRBJ1-4; perhaps TRBD1 as D (6 bases). V lost 1 base to trimming and J lost 7 bases, with 13 bases between them. CDR1 is SGHTA and CDR2 is FQGNSA in the germline V gene. CDR3 length: 15 residues. Supplemented by reference TRBV7-2 and TRBJ1-4, the full variable domain reads GAGVSQSPSNKVTEKGKDVELRCDPISGHTALYWYRQSLGQGLEFLIYFQGNSAPDKSGLPSDRFSAERTGGSVSTLTIQRTQQEDSAVYLCASSLEAGAGEKLFFGSGTQLSVL.

This chain links TRBV19 with TRBJ1-1, with D possibly being TRBD1 (5 bases). The V end was cut by 7 bases, the J end by 10 bases, with 16 bases between. The CDR3 has 12 amino acids. CDR1 and CDR2 from the germline V gene are LNHDA and SQIVND (reference sequence). The CDR3: CASTPTTGVAFF. CDR3 in DNA: TGTGCCAGTACCCCCACCACAGGAGTAGCTTTCTTT.

This clone was counted once. This chain joins TRBV28 and TRBJ1-3, with 8 bases aligning to TRBD1. The CDR3 contains 15 residues. Germline lookup yields CDR1 MDHEN and CDR2 SYDVKM. The J segment lost 3 bases and the V segment lost 7 bases, leaving 8 bases of the junction unmatched. The CDR3 nucleotides read TGTGCCAGCACTACACCGGACAGGGTTGGAAACACCATATATTTT. This translates into CASTTPDRVGNTIYF.

The chain carries TRBV15 and TRBJ2-1, with unresolved D. Trimming cost V 0 bases and J 10 bases, with 19 bases left between them. Germline V gene sequence: CDR1 LNHNV, CDR2 YYDKDF (reference sequence). This CDR3 comprises 16 residues. The CDR3 bases are TGTGCCACCAGCAGAGATCTAAACCTAAACTCTAGGGAGCAGTTCTTC. It yields the protein CATSRDLNLNSREQFF.

The gene calls are TRBV14 and TRBJ1-6, with D uncertain. The CDR3 totals 15 residues. V shed 1 base and J shed 4 bases, with 8 bases lying between them. CDR1 is SGHDN, CDR2 FVKESK, per germline. Here the CDR3 DNA reads TGTGCCAGCAGCCAAGCACCAGGTTATAATTCACCCCTCCACTTT. Translating gives CASSQAPGYNSPLHF.

V and J are TRBV20-1 and TRBJ1-4; no definite D call. With 3 bases removed from V and 4 bases from J, the gap between germline ends came to 6 bases. CDR1 DFQATT and CDR2 SNEGSKA come from the germline V gene (reference sequence). The CDR3 has 12 residues. CDR3 loop: CSASDHNEKLFF. In DNA, the CDR3 is TGCAGTGCTAGTGACCATAATGAAAAACTGTTTTTT.

In its sample, this clone was seen a few times. This chain joins TRBV27 and TRBJ2-1; D tentatively reads TRBD1 or TRBD2 (5 bases each). V gave up 5 bases and J gave up 4 bases, with 21 bases separating them. CDR1 is MNHEY, CDR2 SMNVEV, per germline (reference sequence). The CDR3 length is 17 residues. CDR3 coding DNA: TGTGCCAGCAGTGCCCGGGGTGGACAAAGCCCTTACAATGAGCAGTTCTTC. It codes for CASSARGGQSPYNEQFF.

The J gene is TRBJ2-1, the V gene TRBV6-2 or TRBV6-3, with TRBD2 matching 7 bases. V lost 3 bases and J lost 4; bases outside the gene matches: 6. Germline CDR1 is MNHEY and CDR2 is SVGEGT. This CDR3 region has 15 residues. The CDR3 region is CASSYRTREYNEQFF. Here the CDR3 DNA reads TGTGCCAGCAGTTATCGGACTAGGGAATACAATGAGCAGTTCTTC.

The chain links TRBV4-1 to TRBJ1-5; TRBD1 is a possible D gene (5 bases). Per the germline V gene, CDR1 is MGHRA and CDR2 is YSYEKL. The CDR3 is 14 residues long. The V end was cut by 1 base, the J end by 9 bases, with 13 bases between. CDR3 nucleotides: TGCGCCAGCAGCCAAGTGAAGGAGAGGGGGCCCCAGCATTTT. Translated, it gives CASSQVKERGPQHF.

The V and J genes are TRBV7-2 and TRBJ1-1; 7 bases match TRBD1. The junction had 6 bases not matched to a gene; V was cut back by 5 bases and J by 0 bases. The CDR3 loop spans 15 amino acids. Germline values: CDR1 SGHTA, CDR2 FQGNSA. CDR3 residues: CASSTQTGMNTEAFF. The CDR3, as DNA: TGTGCCAGCAGCACCCAGACAGGGATGAACACTGAAGCTTTCTTT.

This chain links TRBV10-2 with TRBJ2-6; perhaps TRBD1 as D (5 bases). The germline CDR1 and CDR2 sequences are WSHSY and SAAADI. The CDR3 has 17 amino acids. Deletions cut 7 bases from V and 0 bases from J, with 16 bases between. The chain's CDR3 is CASTDDSLVSGANVLTF. CDR3 nucleotides: TGCGCCAGCACTGACGACAGCCTTGTCTCTGGGGCCAACGTCCTGACTTTC.

J is TRBJ2-7 and V is TRBV5-1; D is possibly TRBD2 (5 bases). The CDR3 has 13 amino acids. Germline V gene sequence: CDR1 SGHRS, CDR2 YFSETQ. V lost 4 bases, J lost 4 bases, and 12 bases lay in between. The CDR3: CASSPGIRYEQYF. DNA of the CDR3: TGCGCCAGCAGCCCCGGGATACGTTACGAGCAGTACTTC.

The V call is TRBV7-9, the J call TRBJ2-1; no firm D call. CDR3 length equals 12 residues. Germline V gives CDR1 SEHNR, CDR2 FQNEAQ (reference sequence). V was clipped by 5 bases and J by 5 bases, with 7 bases between them. CDR3 DNA: TGTGCCAGCAGCCGTCAAGACAATGAGCAGTTCTTC. Protein: CASSRQDNEQFF.

This sequence joins TRBV3-1 (or the pseudogene TRBV3-2) and TRBJ2-1, with D hard to call. Germline V gene lookup returns CDR1 LGHDT and CDR2 YNNKEL (reference sequence). Deletions cut 4 bases from V and 4 bases from J, with 5 bases between. The length of the CDR3 is 12 residues. The CDR3 sequence: CASSPQYNEQFF. CDR3 DNA sequence: TGTGCCAGCAGCCCACAATACAATGAGCAGTTCTTC.

J is TRBJ1-2 and V is TRBV6-1; a possible D gene is TRBD1 (6 bases). V gave up 7 bases and J gave up 3 bases, with 15 bases separating them. Germline values: CDR1 MNHNS, CDR2 SASEGT. The CDR3 is 14 amino acids. The CDR3 is CASTGGPADYGYTF. The CDR3 DNA reads TGTGCCAGCACCGGGGGCCCCGCAGACTATGGCTACACCTTC.

The V gene is TRBV30, the J gene TRBJ2-7, with 10 bases that match TRBD1. V lost 5 bases to trimming and J lost 7 bases; unmatched junction nucleotides: 5. Germline V gene data show CDR1 as GTSNPN and CDR2 as SVGIG (reference sequence). The CDR3 is made up of 12 amino acids. The CDR3 is CAWDRGRGEQYF. CDR3 nucleotides: TGTGCCTGGGACAGGGGGCGAGGGGAGCAGTACTTC.

The chain's CDR3 is CASNHRGGETQYF. DNA for the CDR3: TGTGCCAGCAACCACAGGGGGGGAGAGACCCAGTACTTC. V gene TRBV19 combines with J gene TRBJ2-5; D is possibly TRBD1 (8 bases). This CDR3 has 13 residues. Germline V CDR1 and CDR2: LNHDA, SQIVND (reference sequence). Between the trimmed V and J ends, which lost 9 bases and 4 bases, there was a span of 15 bases.